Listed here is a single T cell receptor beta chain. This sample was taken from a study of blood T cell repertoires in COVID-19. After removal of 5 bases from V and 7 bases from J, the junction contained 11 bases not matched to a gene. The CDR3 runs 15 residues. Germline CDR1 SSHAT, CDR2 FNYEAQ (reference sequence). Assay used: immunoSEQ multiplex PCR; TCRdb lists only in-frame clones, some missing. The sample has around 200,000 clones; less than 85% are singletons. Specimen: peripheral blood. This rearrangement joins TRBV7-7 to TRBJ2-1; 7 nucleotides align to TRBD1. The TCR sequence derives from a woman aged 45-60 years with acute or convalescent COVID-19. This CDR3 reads CASSPSQGTVNEQFF. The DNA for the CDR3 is TGTGCCAGCAGCCCCTCACAGGGGACGGTAAATGAGCAGTTCTTC.